This T cell receptor (beta chain) emerged from a study of CD8+ T cells in alopecia areata. Sequencing relied on a cDNA template that was reverse transcribed from extracted RNA. The protocol was immunoSEQ multiplex PCR, while the TCRdb copy is restricted to in-frame clones and leaves out a portion. The sample consists of approximately 150,000 clones, 40% to 65% of them appearing once. This CDR3 has 14 amino acids. The germline V gene encodes CDR1 SNHLY and CDR2 FYNNEI. Trimming pared 0 bases from V and 7 bases from J, leaving 12 bases between. This receptor was identified in a human donor with alopecia areata. This chain links TRBV2 with TRBJ2-5; the D gene is possibly TRBD1 (5 bases). The starting material was CD4+ T cells sorted from blood, obtained at week 0. In DNA, the CDR3 is TGTGCCAGCAGTGAAGCGCGCCAGGGTGGGACCCAGTACTTC. Translation: CASSEARQGGTQYF.